These 28 T cell receptor beta chains were sequenced from one sample in a study of blood T cell repertoires in COVID-19 (dated by TCRdb to 2020 to 2021). To prepare the library, the immunoSEQ multiplex PCR assay was applied. As stored in TCRdb, this immuneACCESS dataset retains in-frame rearrangements with V and J assigned. A fraction of the clones does not appear; measured against another copy, unresolved V genes explain less than half of the discrepancy, and the remainder lacks a known reason. This sample gives about 150,000 clones in total; more than 75% of them show up just once. Roughly 8.3% of the sample goes to the ten largest clones. Source material: peripheral blood. The origin of the receptors is a woman aged 55 to 70 with COVID-19, enrolled during active disease.

CDR3 residues: CASSGSQTGTSGSTEQFF. The CDR3, as DNA: TGTGCCAGCAGCGGAAGCCAGACCGGGACTAGCGGGAGTACTGAGCAGTTCTTC. This chain joins TRBV3-1 (or the pseudogene TRBV3-2) and TRBJ2-1, with 14 bases fitting TRBD2. Germline V gives CDR1 LGHDT, CDR2 YNNKEL (reference sequence). Trimming took 5 bases from V and 9 from J; bases not matched to a gene: 15. There are 18 residues in the CDR3.

The rearrangement links TRBV6-5 to TRBJ1-5; 12 nucleotides match TRBD1. The CDR3 extends over 15 amino acids. Germline trimming cut 8 bases from V and 4 bases from J; bases unmatched to any gene: 6. Germline V gives CDR1 MNHEY, CDR2 SVGAGI. DNA of the CDR3: TGTGCCAGCGGTCGGGACAGGGGGCAGAATCAGCCCCAGCATTTT. Protein sequence: CASGRDRGQNQPQHF.

This clone was observed once. The V gene is TRBV11-2, the J gene TRBJ1-4; 7 positions match TRBD1. This CDR3 contains 14 residues. Germline trimming cut 4 bases from V and 12 bases from J; bases unmatched to any gene: 11. Germline V gives CDR1 SGHAT, CDR2 FQNNGV. CDR3 loop: CASSSTGTEGELFF. The CDR3 region has the DNA TGTGCCAGCAGCTCCACCGGGACAGAAGGTGAACTGTTTTTT.

The chain has TRBV6-5 and TRBJ2-2; possible D gene TRBD2, 6 bases. Germline CDR1 reads MNHEY; CDR2 reads SVGAGI. This CDR3 spans 16 amino acids. V lost 2 bases to trimming and J lost 5 bases, with 15 bases between them. The CDR3: CASSYRDFWGTGELFF. CDR3 DNA: TGTGCCAGCAGTTACCGGGACTTCTGGGGGACCGGGGAGCTGTTTTTT.

This chain links TRBV5-6 with TRBJ1-4, with 8 bases that match TRBD1. Trimming at V came to 4 bases and at J to 5 bases, leaving 16 bases not matched to a gene. CDR1 and CDR2 from the germline V gene are SGHDT and YYEEEE. The CDR3 sequence is 18 residues long. The CDR3 is CASSLKGRGRIGNEKLFF. CDR3 DNA sequence: TGTGCCAGCAGCCTCAAGGGCAGGGGGCGGATTGGAAATGAAAAACTGTTTTTT.

DNA of the CDR3: TGTGCCACCAGCAGAGAGACAGGAGATGTGGCTTTCTTT. This gives the protein CATSRETGDVAFF. The V gene is TRBV15, the J gene TRBJ1-1; D might be TRBD1 (6 bases). Germline V lookup: CDR1 LNHNV, CDR2 YYDKDF (reference sequence). The V and J ends lost 0 bases and 11 bases respectively, with 13 bases between them. The CDR3 extends over 13 amino acids.

V and J are TRBV5-6 and TRBJ1-5, with D perhaps matching TRBD1 (5 bases). This CDR3 contains 15 residues. V lost 0 bases and J 2 bases, leaving 9 bases between the germline ends. Germline V lookup: CDR1 SGHDT, CDR2 YYEEEE. The CDR3 DNA reads TGTGCCAGCAGCTTGGGGGTAGGGGGCAATCAGCCCCAGCATTTT. It yields the protein CASSLGVGGNQPQHF.

V and J are TRBV6-1 and TRBJ1-1, with D tentatively TRBD1 (5 bases). V was trimmed by 3 bases and J by 8 bases, leaving 10 bases between them. Per the germline V gene, CDR1 is MNHNS and CDR2 is SASEGT. This CDR3 is 12 amino acids long. As DNA, the CDR3 is TGTGCCAGCAGTGAGGGGCGGTTAGAAGCTTTCTTT. This encodes CASSEGRLEAFF.

The chain combines TRBV4-1 with TRBJ1-1; D is possibly TRBD1 (6 bases). The CDR3 runs 15 residues. Looked up from germline, CDR1 is MGHRA and CDR2 is YSYEKL. V gave up 6 bases and J gave up 0 bases, with 14 bases separating them. The CDR3 is CASSSSGALNTEAFF. CDR3 DNA: TGCGCCAGCAGTTCCTCAGGGGCCCTGAACACTGAAGCTTTCTTT.

The chain couples TRBV19 to TRBJ1-2, with D perhaps matching TRBD1 (6 bases). Trimming shortened V by 1 base and J by 4 bases, and 10 bases separated the two germline ends. CDR3 length: 14 amino acids. CDR1 is LNHDA, CDR2 SQIVND, per germline (reference sequence). Here the CDR3 reads CASSIVADSYGYTF. CDR3 nucleotide sequence: TGTGCCAGTAGTATAGTCGCGGACAGCTATGGCTACACCTTC.

The J gene is TRBJ2-5, the V gene TRBV5-5; 7 bases line up with TRBD2. This CDR3 is 16 amino acids long. Germline V gene data show CDR1 as SGHKS and CDR2 as YYEKEE (reference sequence). V trimming: 0 bases; J trimming: 5 bases; junction bases outside the gene matches: 10. The CDR3 nucleotides read TGTGCCAGCAGCTTGGCGGCGACTCACGGGAGGGAGACCCAGTACTTC. Its protein is CASSLAATHGRETQYF.

The chain has TRBV30 and TRBJ1-5, with 9 positions matching TRBD1. Germline-derived CDR1 and CDR2 are GTSNPN and SVGIG (reference sequence). CDR3 length: 14 residues. The V gene end was trimmed by 2 bases and the J gene end by 6 bases; junction bases not matched to a gene: 5. CDR3 loop: CAWSTGGAGQPQHF. The DNA for the CDR3 is TGTGCCTGGAGTACAGGGGGCGCAGGTCAGCCCCAGCATTTT.

This clone was seen a few times. V and J are TRBV5-8 and TRBJ1-5, with D unresolved. Per germline, CDR1 SGHTS and CDR2 YDEGEE. V shed 1 base and J shed 2 bases, with 10 bases lying between them. The CDR3 has 15 amino acids. CDR3 residues: CASSLSGWGNQPQHF. In nucleotides, the CDR3 is TGTGCCAGCAGCTTGAGCGGGTGGGGCAATCAGCCCCAGCATTTT.

The rearrangement joins TRBV5-1 to TRBJ2-2, with TRBD1 matching 11 bases. CDR3 size: 18 residues. Unmatched junction bases numbered 12, after V lost 4 bases and J lost 4 bases. Germline CDR1 is SGHRS and CDR2 is YFSETQ. CDR3 in DNA: TGCGCCAGCAGCCCCCGGGACAGGGGGATGGGAGCCACCGGGGAGCTGTTTTTT. Translation: CASSPRDRGMGATGELFF.

The rearrangement joins TRBV10-2 to TRBJ1-1; 10 bases map to TRBD1. The CDR3 runs to 14 residues. In germline, CDR1 is WSHSY, CDR2 SAAADI. CDR3 nucleotides: TGCGGCTCTTTGACGGGGACAGGGGTGACTGAAGCTTTCTTT. It specifies CGSLTGTGVTEAFF.

The J gene is TRBJ2-7, the V gene TRBV14; D unclear. The germline CDR1 and CDR2 sequences are SGHDN and FVKESK. The CDR3 loop spans 13 amino acids. V was clipped by 1 base and J by 3 bases, with 7 bases between them. The CDR3 here is CASSQGVGYEQYV. The DNA of the CDR3 is TGTGCCAGCAGCCAAGGAGTCGGCTACGAGCAGTACGTC.

The V call is TRBV11-2, the J call TRBJ1-2, with D uncertain. The CDR3 contains 15 residues. The germline V gene encodes CDR1 SGHAT and CDR2 FQNNGV. The V and J ends lost 1 base and 2 bases respectively, with 11 bases between them. In nucleotides, the CDR3 is TGTGCCAGCAGCTTAGGGATCTCAGGAAACTATGGCTACACCTTC. Translating gives CASSLGISGNYGYTF.

The V and J genes are TRBV3-1 (or the pseudogene TRBV3-2) and TRBJ1-2; 9 nucleotides agree with TRBD1. Losses at the gene ends were 7 bases for V and 4 bases for J; bases not matched to a gene: 7. Looked up from germline, CDR1 is LGHDT and CDR2 is YNNKEL (reference sequence). This CDR3 region has 14 residues. CDR3 in DNA: TGTGCCAGCACCACACAGGGACAGGGCTATGGCTACACCTTC. Its translation is CASTTQGQGYGYTF.

The J gene is TRBJ1-2, the V gene TRBV30, with 11 bases identical to TRBD1. After removal of 4 bases from V and 3 bases from J, the junction contained 4 bases not matched to a gene. The CDR3 loop spans 14 amino acids. The germline CDR1 and CDR2 sequences are GTSNPN and SVGIG (reference sequence). CDR3 DNA: TGTGCCTGGATTCGGACAGGGGGCGACTATGGCTACACCTTC. Encoded protein: CAWIRTGGDYGYTF.

The chain has TRBV9 and TRBJ2-7; a possible D gene is TRBD1 (6 bases). The CDR3 is 14 amino acids. V was cut by 4 bases and J by 1 base, with 12 bases left in between. Germline-derived CDR1 and CDR2 are SGDLS and YYNGEE. The CDR3 region is CASSSYGTSYEQYF. The CDR3 nucleotides read TGTGCCAGCAGCTCTTACGGGACATCCTACGAGCAGTACTTC.

This chain joins TRBV11-2 and TRBJ2-1; D gene uncertain. Germline CDR1 reads SGHAT; CDR2 reads FQNNGV. Trimming pared 2 bases from V and 5 bases from J, leaving 10 bases between. The CDR3 is 14 residues long. The CDR3: CASSLSKQNNEQFF. The CDR3 DNA is TGTGCCAGCAGCTTATCGAAACAGAACAATGAGCAGTTCTTC.

CDR3 residues: CASSLTETSYEQYF. The CDR3 coding sequence is TGTGCCAGCAGTCTGACCGAGACTTCCTACGAGCAGTACTTC. This chain connects TRBV7-9 to TRBJ2-7; D unresolved. The CDR3 totals 14 residues. Looked up from germline, CDR1 is SEHNR and CDR2 is FQNEAQ (reference sequence). V dropped 6 bases and J dropped 1 base, with 13 bases sitting between them.

The chain is built from TRBV30 and TRBJ1-6, with TRBD1 identical over 7 bases. CDR1 and CDR2 from the germline V gene are GTSNPN and SVGIG (reference sequence). The CDR3 consists of 14 residues. The V gene end was trimmed by 0 bases and the J gene end by 10 bases; junction bases not matched to a gene: 6. CDR3 nucleotide sequence: TGTGCCTGGAGTGTGGGCAGGGGGACCTCACCCCTCCACTTT. This translates into CAWSVGRGTSPLHF.

The gene calls are TRBV5-4 and TRBJ1-1, with 9 bases aligning to TRBD1. Germline V lookup: CDR1 SGHNT, CDR2 YYREEE (reference sequence). V shed 4 bases and J 5 bases; nucleotides not matched to a gene: 9. The CDR3 is 15 amino acids. The CDR3 DNA reads TGTGCCAGCAGCCCCGAGGGGGGACAGGGAACTGAAGCTTTCTTT. Its translation: CASSPEGGQGTEAFF.

This clone was picked up one time. V is TRBV11-3 and J is TRBJ2-5, with 8 bases identical to TRBD2. The CDR3 loop spans 14 amino acids. V was pared by 5 bases and J by 4 bases, with 6 bases of the junction left unmatched. The germline CDR1 and CDR2 sequences are SGHNT and YENEEA. In DNA form, the CDR3 reads TGTGCCAGCAGCCACGGGAGGGCCGGAGAGACCCAGTACTTC. This sequence encodes CASSHGRAGETQYF.

The rearrangement links TRBV7-3 to TRBJ2-3; D is perhaps TRBD2 (5 bases). This CDR3 is 16 amino acids long. V lost 5 bases and J lost 1, with 16 bases in between. In germline, CDR1 is SGHTA, CDR2 FQGTGA. The DNA of the CDR3 is TGTGCCAGCAGCCCCATAGCGAAGTGGGGCACAGATACGCAGTATTTT. This codes for CASSPIAKWGTDTQYF.

This chain uses TRBV15 with TRBJ1-1; D is unresolved. The germline V and J ends were trimmed by 0 bases and 0 bases, with 17 bases remaining between them. The CDR3 has 18 amino acids. Germline CDR1 reads LNHNV; CDR2 reads YYDKDF (reference sequence). The CDR3 spells CATSRDYGLLLMNTEAFF. For the CDR3, the DNA is TGTGCCACCAGCAGAGATTATGGCCTCCTTCTCATGAACACTGAAGCTTTCTTT.

CDR3 amino acids: CASRLTVNTEAFF. The CDR3 nucleotides are TGTGCCAGCAGGTTGACAGTGAACACTGAAGCTTTCTTT. This chain uses TRBV6-1 with TRBJ1-1; a possible D gene is TRBD1 (5 bases). This CDR3 has 13 residues. The germline CDR1 and CDR2 sequences are MNHNS and SASEGT. Trimming pared 6 bases from V and 0 bases from J, leaving 8 bases between.